Shown below are 22 T cell receptor beta chains from a single sample sequenced in a study of cytomegalovirus exposure and HLA in healthy donors. Primers included in the PCR were 60 Vbeta and 13 Jbeta primers. TCRdb keeps only in-frame clones here, not all; method: immunoSEQ multiplex PCR. This sample has some 190,000 clones, with about 84% found just once. Material: PBMCs. The receptor source for this set is a woman in her 30s in good health and CMV-seropositive.

This chain uses TRBV11-2 with TRBJ1-1; D is unclear. The CDR3 has 13 residues. Germline values: CDR1 SGHAT, CDR2 FQNNGV. The V and J ends lost 0 bases and 11 bases respectively, with 13 bases between them. The CDR3 is CASSLDLQAAAFF. CDR3 nucleotide sequence: TGTGCCAGCAGCTTAGACCTCCAAGCGGCCGCTTTCTTT.

This chain uses TRBV27 with TRBJ2-7; tentative D call: TRBD1 (5 bases). Trimming took 5 bases from V and 2 from J, leaving 13 bases between them. Germline CDR1 reads MNHEY; CDR2 reads SMNVEV (reference sequence). The CDR3 covers 14 residues. In DNA form, the CDR3 reads TGTGCCAGCAGTCAAGACAGCGCTGCCTACGAGCAGTACTTC. This sequence encodes CASSQDSAAYEQYF.

The chain recombines TRBV28 with TRBJ1-5; the D gene is possibly TRBD1 (5 bases). Per the germline V gene, CDR1 is MDHEN and CDR2 is SYDVKM. Trimming took 2 bases from V and 4 from J, leaving 15 bases between them. The CDR3 totals 16 residues. In nucleotides, the CDR3 is TGTGCCAGCAGTTTAGTAAGGATCGGGGGGAATCAGCCCCAGCATTTT. Its translation is CASSLVRIGGNQPQHF.

The CDR3 here is CASSLLGQINTEAFF. Here the CDR3 DNA reads TGTGCCAGCAGCTTATTGGGACAGATCAACACTGAAGCTTTCTTT. The gene calls are TRBV11-3 and TRBJ1-1; 7 bases agree with TRBD1. With 2 bases clipped from V and 2 bases from J, the junction kept 5 bases outside the gene matches. The germline V gene encodes CDR1 SGHNT and CDR2 YENEEA. The CDR3 runs to 15 residues.

The chain links TRBV7-6 to TRBJ2-7, with D perhaps matching TRBD2 (6 bases). Trimming cost V 5 bases and J 0 bases, with 14 bases left between them. Germline V gives CDR1 SGHVS, CDR2 FNYEAQ. This CDR3 spans 15 amino acids. The DNA of the CDR3 is TGTGCCAGCAGCCTGACCGGGACTGGCTCCTACGAGCAGTACTTC. Amino acid sequence: CASSLTGTGSYEQYF.

J is TRBJ2-1 and V is TRBV11-3; D ambiguous. This CDR3 is 13 amino acids long. Trimming left V 3 bases short and J 2 bases short, with 5 bases between. Germline CDR1 is SGHNT and CDR2 is YENEEA. The CDR3 nucleotides read TGTGCCAGCAGCTTCGCGGCCTACAATGAGCAGTTCTTC. Protein product: CASSFAAYNEQFF.

The chain links TRBV2 to TRBJ1-5; D remains unclear. The CDR3 length is 13 residues. The V and J ends lost 2 bases and 5 bases respectively, with 7 bases between them. Germline loops: CDR1 SNHLY, CDR2 FYNNEI. The CDR3 loop is CASSERRDQPQHF. The DNA of the CDR3 is TGTGCCAGCAGTGAACGGCGGGATCAGCCCCAGCATTTT.

The rearrangement links TRBV7-9 to TRBJ2-2; 14 bases are shared with TRBD2. The CDR3 runs to 15 residues. V was clipped by 4 bases and J by 5 bases; unmatched bases: 0. Germline V lookup: CDR1 SEHNR, CDR2 FQNEAQ (reference sequence). The CDR3 region is CASSWTSGRTGELFF. The DNA of the CDR3 is TGTGCCAGCAGCTGGACTAGCGGGAGGACCGGGGAGCTGTTTTTT. The full variable domain, completed using reference TRBV7-9 and TRBJ2-2, is DTGVSQNPRHKITKRGQNVTFRCDPISEHNRLYWYRQTLGQGPEFLTYFQNEAQLEKSRLLSDRFSAERPKGSFSTLEIQRTEQGDSAMYLCASSWTSGRTGELFFGEGSRLTVL.

The sample holds a few counts of this clone. V usage is TRBV11-2 and J usage is TRBJ2-4; TRBD1 matches at 7 bases. The CDR3 length is 13 residues. V lost 3 bases, J lost 12 bases, and 8 bases stayed unmatched. Germline CDR1 SGHAT, CDR2 FQNNGV. DNA for the CDR3: TGTGCCAGCAGCTTTTACAGGGGATCGAATCAGTACTTC. Encoded protein: CASSFYRGSNQYF. Drawing the rest from reference TRBV11-2 and TRBJ2-4, the complete variable domain is EAGVAQSPRYKIIEKRQSVAFWCNPISGHATLYWYQQILGQGPKLLIQFQNNGVVDDSQLPKDRFSAERLKGVDSTLKIQPAKLEDSAVYLCASSFYRGSNQYFGAGTRLSVL.

The chain recombines TRBV28 with TRBJ1-3; D perhaps matches TRBD1 (5 bases). V shed 8 bases and J shed 4 bases, with 21 bases lying between them. The CDR3 has 16 amino acids. Germline assignment: CDR1 MDHEN and CDR2 SYDVKM. In nucleotides, the CDR3 is TGTGCCAGCTCTCGGGCAGGGTATGCAGCGGGAAACACCATATATTTT. Translated: CASSRAGYAAGNTIYF.

This sequence joins TRBV9 and TRBJ2-7, with unresolved D. This CDR3 contains 14 residues. V was clipped by 0 bases and J by 5 bases, with 12 bases between them. Germline CDR1 SGDLS, CDR2 YYNGEE. CDR3 bases: TGTGCCAGCAGCGTAGTTCCCGGGTCCCACGAGCAGTACTTC. Translation gives CASSVVPGSHEQYF.

The rearrangement joins TRBV5-1 to TRBJ2-5, with TRBD2 matching 9 bases. The DNA end lines up better with TRBJ2-7; the J call may be wrong. Germline lookup yields CDR1 SGHRS and CDR2 YFSETQ. The CDR3 has 14 residues. The CDR3 sequence is CASSFGAGGYEQYF. As DNA, the CDR3 is TGCGCCAGCAGCTTCGGAGCGGGAGGTTACGAGCAGTACTTC.

Written as DNA, the CDR3 is TGTGCCAGCAGCACTGGATCGGAGCGCACAGATACGCAGTATTTT. Encoded protein: CASSTGSERTDTQYF. The chain uses TRBV11-1 and TRBJ2-3; D remains ambiguous. CDR3 size: 15 residues. Trimming stripped 5 bases from V and 1 base from J, with 13 bases between. CDR1 and CDR2 (germline): SGHAT, FQDESV (reference sequence).

The V gene is TRBV5-4, the J gene TRBJ1-1; no clear D gene. This CDR3 is 14 amino acids long. V was cut by 3 bases and J by 3 bases, with 12 bases left in between. Germline CDR1 and CDR2: SGHNT and YYREEE (reference sequence). This CDR3 is CASSWGGLDTEAFF. In DNA form, the CDR3 reads TGTGCCAGCAGCTGGGGAGGGCTTGACACTGAAGCTTTCTTT.

The genes are TRBV5-1 and TRBJ1-3, with D perhaps matching TRBD1 (6 bases). V dropped 2 bases and J dropped 0 bases, with 12 bases sitting between them. The CDR3 runs 16 residues. The V gene's germline CDR1 is SGHRS and CDR2 YFSETQ. The CDR3 reads CASSLGGHSSGNTIYF. CDR3 sequence (DNA): TGCGCCAGCAGCTTAGGGGGTCATAGCTCTGGAAACACCATATATTTT.

V is TRBV19 and J is TRBJ2-4, with D hard to call. The CDR3 spans 13 residues. Trimming shortened V by 1 base and J by 5 bases, and 6 bases separated the two germline ends. Germline CDR1 LNHDA, CDR2 SQIVND (reference sequence). The CDR3 sequence is CASSIGVENIQYF. The CDR3 region has the DNA TGTGCCAGTAGTATAGGAGTAGAAAACATTCAGTACTTC.

This chain uses TRBV25-1 with TRBJ1-1; D gene uncertain. Germline V gene data show CDR1 as MGHDK and CDR2 as SYGVNS. The V end was cut by 5 bases, the J end by 4 bases, with 11 bases between. The CDR3 loop spans 13 amino acids. The CDR3 nucleotides read TGTGCCAGCAGTTACGGTGGAGGCACTGAAGCTTTCTTT. Protein sequence: CASSYGGGTEAFF.

This chain links TRBV2 with TRBJ1-1; no firm D call. V lost 6 bases and J 3 bases, leaving 11 bases between the germline ends. This CDR3 spans 13 amino acids. CDR1 is SNHLY and CDR2 is FYNNEI in the germline V gene. CDR3 sequence (DNA): TGTGCCAGCAGGGAGTGGAGGGACACTGAAGCTTTCTTT. Translation: CASREWRDTEAFF.

This chain joins TRBV19 and TRBJ1-5; possibly TRBD1 for D (6 bases). CDR1 is LNHDA, CDR2 SQIVND, per germline (reference sequence). V lost 1 base and J lost 5, with 15 bases in between. The CDR3 extends over 16 amino acids. The CDR3 protein is CASSIAGTGFYQPQHF. The CDR3 nucleotides are TGTGCCAGTAGTATAGCGGGCACAGGGTTCTATCAGCCCCAGCATTTT. Full variable domain (remainder filled in from reference TRBV19 and TRBJ1-5): DGGITQSPKYLFRKEGQNVTLSCEQNLNHDAMYWYRQDPGQGLRLIYYSQIVNDFQKGDIAEGYSVSREKKESFPLTVTSAQKNPTAFYLCASSIAGTGFYQPQHFGDGTRLSIL.

This clone was observed a handful of times. This chain links TRBV7-2 with TRBJ2-7; TRBD1 matches 9 bases. This CDR3 is 17 amino acids long. Germline CDR1 reads SGHTA; CDR2 reads FQGNSA. Losses at the gene ends were 5 bases for V and 7 bases for J; bases not matched to a gene: 18. CDR3 protein: CASSPLPPGQGAVEQYF. The CDR3 DNA is TGTGCCAGCAGCCCACTACCACCGGGACAGGGTGCGGTAGAGCAGTACTTC.

The V gene is TRBV30, the J gene TRBJ1-2, with 9 bases fitting TRBD1. This CDR3 has 15 amino acids. From germline, CDR1 is GTSNPN and CDR2 SVGIG (reference sequence). The J segment lost 7 bases and the V segment lost 2 bases, leaving 11 bases of the junction unmatched. CDR3 sequence: CAWSLPGTGRSGYTF. CDR3 nucleotide sequence: TGTGCCTGGAGTTTACCGGGGACAGGGCGCAGTGGCTACACCTTC.

The V gene is TRBV9, the J gene TRBJ2-1; D is undetermined. Per germline, CDR1 SGDLS and CDR2 YYNGEE. V was cut by 3 bases and J by 6 bases, with 16 bases left in between. This CDR3 is 15 amino acids long. CDR3 bases: TGTGCCAGCAGCGATTTGTCCCGAGGCGTCAATGAGCAGTTCTTC. This sequence encodes CASSDLSRGVNEQFF.